This T cell receptor beta chain was identified during a study of shared clonotypes between healthy human individuals. General study results and limits: What naive subsets generally showed was a larger estimated richness than memory subsets showed. Despite large depth, rarefaction showed incomplete sorted-subset sequencing.

Splitting the CD4+ cells yielded a CD45RA+ naive subset and a CD45RA-negative memory subset. Germline V lookup: CDR1 SGHTS, CDR2 YDEGEE. Unmatched junction bases numbered 9, after V lost 5 bases and J lost 7 bases. The CDR3 has 14 amino acids. On this clone itself: Its target is unknown.

TCRdb keeps only in-frame clones here, not all; method: immunoSEQ multiplex PCR. This sample carries about 1.5 million clones, approximately 98% of them seen once, and the ten largest clones take about 0.4%. Sequences were obtained from naive CD4+ T cells sorted from blood. The subset is: CD45RA+ positively selected. This sequence was found in a man aged 25-45 years in good health. The chain uses TRBV5-8 and TRBJ1-5; 7 bases match TRBD1. Here the CDR3 reads CASRTGPLGQPQHF. The CDR3 DNA reads TGTGCCAGCAGGACAGGGCCTCTTGGACAGCCCCAGCATTTT.